The present T cell receptor (beta chain) was sequenced within a study of Ad26.COV2.S vaccination and SARS-CoV-2 variants. Study in general: The authors gave Ad26.COV2.S intramuscularly, either once or twice 56 days apart. Findings and limits, study-wide: Among vaccine recipients, spike-specific TCR breadth exceeded that of placebo recipients.

Specified treatment: over 15 received Ad26.COV2.S at low or high dose, single or two shots; a few received placebo; per-sample allocation not given. After the first vaccine or placebo injection, samples were drawn on day 63. An adult of 18-55 years in Boston served as donor. The protocol was immunoSEQ multiplex PCR, while the TCRdb copy is restricted to in-frame clones and leaves out a portion. The sample shows 200,000 to 250,000 clones, roughly 90% of them seen only once. Concerning this clone: The antigen is undetermined.

The clonotype originates from a person between 18 and 65 years old who received the Ad26.COV2.S COVID-19 vaccine or a placebo. Sequences were derived from peripheral blood, sampled in a trial of Ad26.COV2.S vaccine versus placebo.

The DNA for the CDR3 is TGCGCCAGCAGCCAAGACAGGATCGGGACAGGCAATGAAAAACTGTTTTTT. This encodes CASSQDRIGTGNEKLFF. The genes are TRBV4-3 and TRBJ1-4; 8 bases are shared with TRBD1. Germline lookup yields CDR1 LGHNA and CDR2 YSLEER. This CDR3 has 17 amino acids. V shed 0 bases and J 5 bases; nucleotides not matched to a gene: 8.